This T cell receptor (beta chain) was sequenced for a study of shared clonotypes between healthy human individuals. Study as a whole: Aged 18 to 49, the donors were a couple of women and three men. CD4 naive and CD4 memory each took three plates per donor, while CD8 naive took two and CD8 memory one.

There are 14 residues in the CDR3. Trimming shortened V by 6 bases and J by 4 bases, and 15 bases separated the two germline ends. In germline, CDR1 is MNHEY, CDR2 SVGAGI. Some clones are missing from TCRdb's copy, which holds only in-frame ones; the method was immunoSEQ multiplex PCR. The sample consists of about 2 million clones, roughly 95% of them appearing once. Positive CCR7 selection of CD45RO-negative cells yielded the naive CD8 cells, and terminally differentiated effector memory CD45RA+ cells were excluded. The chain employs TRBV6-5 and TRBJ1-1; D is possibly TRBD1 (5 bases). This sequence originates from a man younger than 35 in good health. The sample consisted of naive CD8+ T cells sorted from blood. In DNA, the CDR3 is TGTGCCAGCAGCCGACAGCTCTTGAGCACTGAAGCTTTCTTT. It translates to CASSRQLLSTEAFF.